This T cell receptor beta chain originates from a study of cytomegalovirus exposure and HLA in healthy donors (dated by TCRdb to about 2017). For context, the study as a whole: According to an earlier analysis of around 600 of the donors, some 180 million T cells yielded roughly 110 million unique TCR beta sequences and 276 Gb of sequence data. An early release covering roughly 600 HLA-typed donors comprised about 300 gigabases of sequencing data and tens of millions of unique TCR sequences. Of the roughly 400 genotyped donors, 65% to 90% fell in the genetic ancestry cluster associated with self-reported Caucasian donors. The study aimed to test whether signatures of past pathogen exposure could be identified by cataloging public T cell receptors. The T cell repertoires of several hundred subjects were profiled by immunosequencing and related to cytomegalovirus serostatus. In addition to the first cohort of 500 to 850 subjects, a separate validation cohort of approximately 110 different subjects was used. High-throughput TCR immunosequencing, statistical association of individual TCRs with disease status, and machine learning were combined to predict cytomegalovirus infection status. To study patterns of TCR occurrence, a later analysis re-analyzed previously published TCR beta repertoires from 666 donors and added high-resolution HLA genotyping. Rather than drawing on any new phenotypic data, the later analysis identified candidate immune exposures from TCR beta sequences and the way those sequences occurred across donors. An earlier analysis of approximately 640 of the donors applied high-throughput TCR beta sequencing to assess whether each TCR beta V gene segment acted as functional or pseudogenic. Donor age, sex, ethnicity and CMV serostatus were compiled together with the repertoire data. A later genetic analysis took genome-wide SNP genotypes for about 55% of the roughly 670 donors and used that subset as a discovery cohort. All discovery cohort repertoires had been generated using a single sequencing platform. HLA typing covered class I and class II loci at four-digit resolution. Typing coverage differed by locus: A, B, C, DRB1 and DQB1 were typed in roughly 620-630 donors, DQA1 in 500 to 550, DPA1 in 600 to 610, and DPB1 in just under 490. Because of strong linkage in the cohort, roughly 5 DR-DQ haplotypes were treated as single units for association and clustering. Among roughly 370 genotyped donors of the cohort, an average of around 240,000 unique TCR beta nucleotide sequences were sequenced per donor, about a sixth of them non-productive.

The cohort comprised around 700 healthy bone marrow donors. At the time of sampling, every cohort member was nominally healthy, though immune exposures that went unrecorded were likely present. The donor tested CMV seronegative and was one of the 352 seronegative cohort members. A peripheral blood sample was collected from each donor, and TCR beta sequencing was performed on peripheral blood mononuclear cells. Genomic DNA was extracted from the blood cell samples with the Qiagen DNeasy Blood Extraction Kit. With regard to this clone: This clone's antigen is unknown. No much larger clone exists at a distance of one base, and base qualities are not known.

The paper as a whole reports these results and caveats: Linkage disequilibrium might explain the correlated functional status among segregating V segments, but an unknown experimental factor could not be ruled out. HLA typing was unavailable for some donors at each locus, so association tests used only the typed subset. In the study, approximately 160 TCR beta chains were listed as associated with cytomegalovirus. A cluster of highly shared sequence variants was judged likely to represent a technical artifact of the sequencing pipeline. An association between a missense DCLRE1C variant and V-gene and J-gene trimming of TCR beta chains was found in a later genetic analysis and replicated in an independent cohort. Immune exposure information for the cohort was limited to CMV serostatus. In a later genetic analysis, fewer N-insertions in productive TCRs were reported among donors in an Asian-associated ancestry cluster than the approximately 670-donor mean. The classifier was reported to diagnose cytomegalovirus status with high specificity and sensitivity in both the original cohort and the validation cohort. Presence/absence analyses assumed roughly uniform sequencing depth across donors, an assumption that may not hold. A later analysis found that TCR association rates varied across HLA loci, with DRB1 alleles showing the most associated TCRs and HLA-C alleles the fewest. Compared with equally common non-associated chains, HLA-associated TCR beta chains in a later analysis were more clonally expanded and had lower generation probabilities. According to a later analysis, most CMV-associated TCR beta chains appeared to be HLA-restricted, and the HLA associations seemed to be driven largely by CMV exposure. A later analysis associated roughly 17,000 TCR beta sequences with specific HLA alleles at a false discovery rate of 0.05. A further reported finding was that TCR beta sequences accurately predicted the HLA-A and HLA-B alleles for most subjects in the first cohort. The authors suggested that the approach could potentially be extended to other disease states and immunological phenotypes. Strong co-occurrence of HLA alleles, especially DR and DQ, made assigning TCR associations to individual alleles difficult. While some public TCRs were present in many individuals, most TCR sequences turned up only very rarely across donors. An earlier analysis of approximately 530 of the donors showed that most TCR beta V segments appeared in productive rearrangements either about 87% or about 30% of the time, which broadly matched IMGT annotations. Because the 87-base-pair reads could not distinguish some IMGT-functional V segments, including TRBV6-2 and TRBV6-3, those segments were excluded. The earlier analysis of approximately 540 of the donors excluded some 15 rarely observed V segments, including chromosome 9 orphons, because counts were too low. This cohort had only TCR beta chains sequenced, and the lack of alpha or paired-chain data limited which features could be detected. Three of the identified cytomegalovirus-associated TCR beta chains were confirmed in vitro to be specific for cytomegalovirus antigens. Several of the top co-occurrence clusters appeared to be linked to parvovirus B19, influenza, CMV and Epstein-Barr virus, according to a later analysis.

Library preparation used the immunoSEQ multiplex PCR assay. The multiplex PCR relied on a mix of 60 forward primers for TCR Vbeta segments and 13 reverse primers for TCR Jbeta segments. Amplification of the CDR3 region of rearranged TCR beta genes was performed with a multiplex PCR assay on genomic DNA. On the Illumina HiSeq System, the amplified TCR beta libraries were sequenced as 87-base-pair reads. Processing in the source paper ran as follows. A later analysis tallied tens of millions of unique TCR beta chains across the approximately 670 repertoires, and around 9.9 million of those chains were shared by two or more donors. To remove PCR and sequencing errors, raw reads were error-corrected and collapsed into unique sequences using a nearest-neighbor algorithm that merged closely related sequences. Alignment of CDR3 sequences to IMGT reference sequences was used to assign V, D and J gene segments. For a sequence to be retained, a match of at least six nucleotides to both a V gene segment and a J gene segment was required. A rearrangement was called productive if the CDR3 had no stop codons and remained in frame with V and J, and every other rearrangement was called non-productive. Following IMGT convention, CDR3 was defined as the stretch from the second conserved V-encoded cysteine up to the conserved J-encoded phenylalanine. The earlier analysis of some 550 of the donors excluded any sequence lacking an unambiguous match to a single V gene segment. In an earlier analysis of about 590 of the donors, a V segment was called functional when productive rearrangements were above 56.7%, and segregating when the standard deviation between donors exceeded 5%. A statistical classification framework was developed to diagnose cytomegalovirus status using the catalog of TCR beta chain sequences. In a later analysis, V and J genes were assigned by comparing TCR nucleotide sequences against IMGT/GENE-DB human TR gene sequences. The TCRdist pipeline was used in a later analysis to assign CDR3 sequences and most-parsimonious VDJ recombination scenarios. In a later analysis, each TCR beta chain was defined by its CDR3 amino acid sequence together with its V-gene family, and reads without a unique V-gene family were excluded. As a way to deal with suspected cross-contamination and a sequencing artifact, a later analysis dropped 640 or so nucleotide sequences that were highly shared and had low generation probability. A later analysis calculated a clonal expansion index for each public chain from normalized within-repertoire ranks of inferred template counts. In a later analysis, generation probabilities were computed using a VDJ recombination model fitted to out-of-frame rearrangements, and the results were checked against IGoR. Hypergeometric tests were used in a later analysis to score TCR-TCR, TCR-HLA and TCR-CMV co-occurrence, with a repertoire-size bias correction applied to the TCR pairs. In a later analysis, false discovery rates were estimated by permuting HLA or CMV assignments 20 times. In a later analysis, co-occurring TCRs were grouped using DBSCAN, and TCRdist sequence similarity was added for clustering within HLA-allele-positive subsets. Co-occurrence clustering excluded repertoires with fewer than 30,000 or more than 120,000 public chains, plus five with anomalous nucleotide sharing. TCRdb obtained this table from immuneACCESS and retained in-frame rearrangements with V and J assigned. These tables miss some clones; where compared with another copy, unresolved V genes account for less than half of the shortfall, and the remainder is unexplained. The V and J calls and clone size are taken from that table; D and trimming were inferred from the DNA. The sample table shows some 36,000 clones, and approximately 70% are seen once. Clones ranked in the top ten supply approximately 6.1% of the sample.

The germline V gene supplies CDR1 MNHEY and CDR2 SVGAGI. From cysteine to phenylalanine, the CDR3 is 11 amino acids long. The retained sequence is limited to the CDR3, 33 bases, with the frame set at the first base. Deletion took 4 bases off V and 7 bases off J, with a span of 7 bases between the germline ends. The sequence was collected from a man under 40 in good health and CMV-seronegative. Here the chain combines TRBV6-5 and TRBJ2-5; the D gene cannot be resolved reliably. Sequenced sample: PBMCs. This receptor has the CDR3 CASSSELTQYF. The nucleotide sequence reads as follows: TGTGCCAGCAGTTCCGAGTTGACCCAGTACTTC.